The T cell receptor beta chain described here comes from a study of T cells in localized non-small cell lung cancer. Study findings and constraints: An association was observed between higher blood T cell density and longer overall survival.

Clones were read by immunoSEQ multiplex PCR, and TCRdb kept only the in-frame ones, dropping some. The table has tens of thousands of clones, almost 85% seen once; the top ten hold under 3.5%. Worth noting for this clone: As yet, its antigen is unknown.

Germline V gene data show CDR1 as LGHNA and CDR2 as YSLEER. V trimming: 0 bases; J trimming: 3 bases; junction bases outside the gene matches: 2. This CDR3 has 16 amino acids. J is TRBJ2-2 and V is TRBV4-3; 9 bases align to TRBD1. The sample consisted of peripheral blood, taken before any cancer treatment. This TCR was sampled from a man aged 40-75 years with stage I lung adenocarcinoma. CDR3 region: CASSQDTGGYTGELFF. The CDR3 region has the DNA TGCGCCAGCAGCCAAGACACAGGGGGCTACACCGGGGAGCTGTTTTTT.